A single sample is the source of the 27 T cell receptor beta chains below, sequenced in a study of cytomegalovirus exposure and HLA in healthy donors. Amplification used 60 Vbeta primers and 13 Jbeta primers. Some clones are missing from TCRdb's copy, which holds only in-frame ones; the method was immunoSEQ multiplex PCR. This table has some 130,000 clones, 77% appearing once. Sample: PBMCs. The receptor set was obtained from a male donor in good health and CMV-seropositive.

The chain employs TRBV18 and TRBJ1-1; TRBD1 aligns across 7 bases. J was trimmed by 5 bases and V by 1 base; bases with no gene match: 7. The CDR3 length is 15 residues. CDR1 is KGHSH, CDR2 LQKENI, per germline. In DNA form, the CDR3 reads TGTGCCAGCTCACCACGTGAAGGGGGCTATACTGAAGCTTTCTTT. Encoded protein: CASSPREGGYTEAFF. Full variable domain (rest looked up from reference TRBV18 and TRBJ1-1): NAGVMQNPRHLVRRRGQEARLRCSPMKGHSHVYWYRQLPEEGLKFMVYLQKENIIDESGMPKERFSAEFPKEGPSILRIQQVVRGDSAAYFCASSPREGGYTEAFFGQGTRLTVV.

This sequence joins TRBV5-6 and TRBJ2-3; tentative D call: TRBD2 (5 bases). Germline CDR1 SGHDT, CDR2 YYEEEE. The CDR3 length is 13 residues. The V gene lost 2 bases and the J gene lost 5 bases, with 9 bases spanning the gap. CDR3 sequence reads: CASSLSGGDTQYF. CDR3 nucleotide sequence: TGTGCCAGCAGCTTAAGCGGTGGAGATACGCAGTATTTT.

As concerns this clone: An end of the junction differs from the germline gene, which may be a read error. This rearrangement joins TRBV27 to TRBJ2-6; D may be TRBD1 (5 bases). Germline assignment: CDR1 MNHEY and CDR2 SMNVEV (reference sequence). This CDR3 spans 15 amino acids. The CDR3 is CASRDEGSGANGLTF. The CDR3 DNA sequence: TGTGCCAGCAGAGACGAAGGGTCTGGGGCCAACGGCCTGACTTTC.

This chain joins TRBV6-5 and TRBJ1-1; possible D gene TRBD1, 6 bases. The CDR3 is made up of 13 amino acids. Trimming removed 7 bases from V and 2 bases from J, with 11 bases in between. The germline V gene encodes CDR1 MNHEY and CDR2 SVGAGI. The CDR3 DNA is TGTGCCAGCACTCGGACAGCAAACACTGAAGCTTTCTTT. Its translation: CASTRTANTEAFF.

The chain uses TRBV5-1 and TRBJ2-3, with TRBD2 as a possible D gene (6 bases). Germline CDR1 reads SGHRS; CDR2 reads YFSETQ. The V end lost 2 bases, the J end lost 2 bases, and 12 bases lay between the germline ends. The CDR3 is made up of 15 amino acids. The CDR3 region is CASSFFPGATDTQYF. As DNA, the CDR3 is TGCGCCAGCAGCTTCTTTCCGGGAGCCACAGATACGCAGTATTTT.

This chain uses TRBV7-2 with TRBJ2-7, with TRBD1 identical over 9 bases. The CDR3 spans 16 residues. Germline V gene sequence: CDR1 SGHTA, CDR2 FQGNSA. Trimming removed 1 base from V and 3 bases from J; junction bases left unmatched: 7. Here the CDR3 reads CASSLGLGQGSYEQYF. The DNA of the CDR3 is TGTGCCAGCAGCTTAGGCCTGGGACAGGGTAGCTACGAGCAGTACTTC.

The chain couples TRBV6-5 to TRBJ2-3; tentative D call: TRBD1 (5 bases). With 5 bases removed from V and 9 bases from J, the gap between germline ends came to 12 bases. Germline V gives CDR1 MNHEY, CDR2 SVGAGI. This CDR3 is 12 amino acids long. This CDR3 reads CASSDKGWTQYF. The DNA for the CDR3 is TGTGCCAGCAGTGATAAGGGGTGGACGCAGTATTTT.

Concerning this clone: The same CDR3 also results from other DNA sequences found in this sample. The rearrangement uses TRBV6-6 and TRBJ2-7; no firm D call. V shed 6 bases and J shed 3 bases, with 9 bases lying between them. The CDR3 spans 12 residues. Per germline, CDR1 MNHNY and CDR2 SVGAGI (reference sequence). CDR3 loop: CASSHDNYEQYF. In DNA, the CDR3 is TGTGCCAGCAGCCATGACAACTACGAGCAGTACTTC.

This clone was seen a single time. The chain is built from TRBV28 and TRBJ1-4; D is ambiguous. V was shortened by 5 bases and J by 5 bases, with 6 bases between the two germline ends. Germline loops: CDR1 MDHEN, CDR2 SYDVKM. This CDR3 comprises 12 residues. The DNA for the CDR3 is TGTGCCAGCAGTCTAAAAAATGAAAAACTGTTTTTT. Its protein is CASSLKNEKLFF.

This chain connects TRBV28 to TRBJ2-7; 8 bases map to TRBD2. Germline loops: CDR1 MDHEN, CDR2 SYDVKM. There are 14 residues in the CDR3. V lost 6 bases, J lost 3 bases, and 7 bases stayed unmatched. CDR3 DNA: TGTGCCAGCAGAACCACTAGCGGAGGCTACGAGCAGTACTTC. Translated, it gives CASRTTSGGYEQYF.

V usage is TRBV5-1 and J usage is TRBJ2-5; the D gene is possibly TRBD1 (5 bases). With the DNA end fitting TRBJ2-7 better, the J assignment may be wrong. This CDR3 region has 15 residues. Germline CDR1 is SGHRS and CDR2 is YFSETQ. The CDR3 spells CASSFGGAATGEQYF. The DNA of the CDR3 is TGCGCCAGCAGCTTCGGTGGGGCCGCTACCGGCGAGCAGTACTTC.

This sequence joins TRBV4-2 and TRBJ2-2, with D perhaps TRBD2 (6 bases). This CDR3 comprises 16 residues. CDR1 is LGHNA, CDR2 YNFKEQ, per germline. Trimming took 0 bases from V and 6 from J, leaving 14 bases between them. CDR3 nucleotide sequence: TGTGCCAGCAGCCAAGAGAGACCGGGAGCCCCCGGGGAGCTGTTTTTT. Its translation: CASSQERPGAPGELFF.

The chain joins TRBV5-1 to TRBJ2-1, with D perhaps matching TRBD1 (5 bases). The CDR3 sequence is 15 residues long. Trimming pared 2 bases from V and 5 bases from J, leaving 14 bases between. The germline V gene encodes CDR1 SGHRS and CDR2 YFSETQ. In nucleotides, the CDR3 is TGCGCCAGCAGCTTAACAGGAAAGGCGAACAATGAGCAGTTCTTC. Its protein product is CASSLTGKANNEQFF. Full variable domain (rest looked up from reference TRBV5-1 and TRBJ2-1): KAGVTQTPRYLIKTRGQQVTLSCSPISGHRSVSWYQQTPGQGLQFLFEYFSETQRNKGNFPGRFSGRQFSNSRSEMNVSTLELGDSALYLCASSLTGKANNEQFFGPGTRLTVL.

In the case of this clone: At one end, the junction sequence differs from germline, possibly due to a read error. This chain links TRBV6-5 with TRBJ2-7; no clear D. The CDR3 is made up of 13 amino acids. Germline CDR1 MNHEY, CDR2 SVGAGI. CDR3 nucleotide sequence: TGTGCCAGCAGCCCGGGTCTCTTTTACGGGCAGTACTTC. Its translation: CASSPGLFYGQYF.

This chain links TRBV7-9 with TRBJ2-1, with a weak D call TRBD2 (6 bases). CDR3 size: 16 residues. CDR1 is SEHNR, CDR2 FQNEAQ, per germline (reference sequence). V was shortened by 5 bases and J by 4 bases, with 18 bases between the two germline ends. The CDR3 nucleotides read TGTGCCAGCAGCCCGACTCAGCGGGTCCCTTACAATGAGCAGTTCTTC. Protein: CASSPTQRVPYNEQFF.

The chain joins TRBV7-8 to TRBJ2-1; TRBD2 aligns across 7 bases. V was pared by 5 bases and J by 0 bases, with 7 bases of the junction left unmatched. Germline CDR1 SGHVS, CDR2 FQNEAQ. This CDR3 is 16 amino acids long. The CDR3 protein is CASSPRAGSSYNEQFF. CDR3 coding DNA: TGTGCCAGCAGCCCTCGAGCGGGGAGCTCCTACAATGAGCAGTTCTTC. The whole variable domain, filled in from reference TRBV7-8 and TRBJ2-1, reads GAGVSQSPRYKVAKRGQDVALRCDPISGHVSLFWYQQALGQGPEFLTYFQNEAQLDKSGLPSDRFFAERPEGSVSTLKIQRTQQEDSAVYLCASSPRAGSSYNEQFFGPGTRLTVL.

The chain joins TRBV5-6 to TRBJ1-2; 7 nucleotides agree with TRBD1. With V trimmed by 0 bases and J by 13 bases, 6 bases remained unmatched. The CDR3 length is 12 residues. From germline, CDR1 is SGHDT and CDR2 YYEEEE. The CDR3 here is CASSLDGTVITF. DNA for the CDR3: TGTGCCAGCAGCTTGGATGGGACAGTAATCACCTTC.

The chain joins TRBV5-1 to TRBJ1-4; 7 bases fit TRBD1. J was trimmed by 4 bases and V by 2 bases; bases with no gene match: 11. The germline CDR1 and CDR2 sequences are SGHRS and YFSETQ. The length of the CDR3 is 17 residues. The CDR3 reads CASSFGATTGVNEKLFF. The DNA of the CDR3 is TGCGCCAGCAGCTTCGGGGCAACAACAGGGGTTAATGAAAAACTGTTTTTT.

CDR3 sequence: CASQTGGASGELFF. The CDR3 nucleotides are TGCGCCAGCCAGACAGGGGGCGCATCCGGGGAGCTGTTTTTT. V and J are TRBV5-1 and TRBJ2-2; 10 nucleotides line up with TRBD1. The CDR3 consists of 14 residues. V was clipped by 7 bases and J by 6 bases; unmatched bases: 6. Germline V gene data show CDR1 as SGHRS and CDR2 as YFSETQ.

This clone was counted a few times. The chain combines TRBV27 with TRBJ2-7; weak D call: TRBD2 (5 bases). The ends were cut back, 4 bases at V and 5 bases at J, with 27 bases in the middle. Per the germline V gene, CDR1 is MNHEY and CDR2 is SMNVEV (reference sequence). The CDR3 has 18 residues. CDR3 sequence (DNA): TGTGCCAGCAGTTCCCGATTTTCCCAGCGGCCCGTTGGGGACGAGCAGTACTTC. This gives the protein CASSSRFSQRPVGDEQYF.

This clone was detected once. The chain recombines TRBV28 with TRBJ1-2; D is perhaps TRBD1 (5 bases). The CDR3 runs 13 residues. The V and J ends lost 3 bases and 6 bases respectively, with 11 bases between them. Germline V lookup: CDR1 MDHEN, CDR2 SYDVKM. This chain's CDR3 is CASSFSGGDGYTF. For the CDR3, the DNA is TGTGCCAGCAGTTTCTCGGGGGGGGATGGCTACACCTTC.

The gene calls are TRBV18 and TRBJ2-3, with D perhaps TRBD2 (6 bases). CDR1 and CDR2 from the germline V gene are KGHSH and LQKENI. Trimming stripped 3 bases from V and 2 bases from J, with 15 bases between. This CDR3 spans 16 amino acids. CDR3 amino acids: CASSPRPGVPTDTQYF. Written as DNA, the CDR3 is TGTGCCAGCTCACCTCGGCCGGGGGTTCCCACAGATACGCAGTATTTT.

Written as DNA, the CDR3 is TGTGCCAGTAGTGAAAGGGACAGAGACGTATATAGCAATCAGCCCCAGCATTTT. Protein: CASSERDRDVYSNQPQHF. The J gene is TRBJ1-5, the V gene TRBV19, with 7 bases lining up with TRBD1. This CDR3 comprises 18 residues. V was pared by 5 bases and J by 0 bases, with 13 bases of the junction left unmatched. Germline V gives CDR1 LNHDA, CDR2 SQIVND (reference sequence).

This chain connects TRBV10-2 to TRBJ2-5; possible D gene TRBD1, 6 bases. V gave up 5 bases and J gave up 1 base, with 11 bases separating them. CDR3 length: 14 residues. Germline CDR1 WSHSY, CDR2 SAAADI. This CDR3 is CASSWTAIQETQYF. In DNA form, the CDR3 reads TGCGCCAGCAGTTGGACAGCCATCCAAGAGACCCAGTACTTC.

This chain links TRBV9 with TRBJ1-5; tentative D call: TRBD1 (5 bases). Germline CDR1 SGDLS, CDR2 YYNGEE. The CDR3 spans 14 residues. Between the trimmed V and J ends, which lost 3 bases and 2 bases, there was a span of 9 bases. The CDR3: CASSGGGGNQPQHF. CDR3 coding DNA: TGTGCCAGCAGCGGGGGGGGTGGCAATCAGCCCCAGCATTTT.

The sample holds a few counts of this clone. The chain links TRBV7-9 to TRBJ2-7, with D maybe TRBD1 (6 bases). Looked up from germline, CDR1 is SEHNR and CDR2 is FQNEAQ (reference sequence). The CDR3 spans 15 residues. Trimming removed 4 bases from V and 6 bases from J, with 19 bases in between. This chain's CDR3 is CASSSQVGKGGEQYF. The DNA of the CDR3 is TGTGCCAGCAGCTCACAGGTGGGGAAAGGGGGCGAGCAGTACTTC.

The chain is built from TRBV4-1 and TRBJ2-3, with TRBD2 matching over 8 bases. The V segment lost 3 bases and the J segment 0 bases; nucleotides outside the gene matches: 5. The CDR3 is 16 residues long. CDR1 is MGHRA and CDR2 is YSYEKL in the germline V gene. The CDR3 reads CASSHGGGESTDTQYF. CDR3 DNA sequence: TGCGCCAGCAGCCACGGGGGGGGAGAGAGCACAGATACGCAGTATTTT.